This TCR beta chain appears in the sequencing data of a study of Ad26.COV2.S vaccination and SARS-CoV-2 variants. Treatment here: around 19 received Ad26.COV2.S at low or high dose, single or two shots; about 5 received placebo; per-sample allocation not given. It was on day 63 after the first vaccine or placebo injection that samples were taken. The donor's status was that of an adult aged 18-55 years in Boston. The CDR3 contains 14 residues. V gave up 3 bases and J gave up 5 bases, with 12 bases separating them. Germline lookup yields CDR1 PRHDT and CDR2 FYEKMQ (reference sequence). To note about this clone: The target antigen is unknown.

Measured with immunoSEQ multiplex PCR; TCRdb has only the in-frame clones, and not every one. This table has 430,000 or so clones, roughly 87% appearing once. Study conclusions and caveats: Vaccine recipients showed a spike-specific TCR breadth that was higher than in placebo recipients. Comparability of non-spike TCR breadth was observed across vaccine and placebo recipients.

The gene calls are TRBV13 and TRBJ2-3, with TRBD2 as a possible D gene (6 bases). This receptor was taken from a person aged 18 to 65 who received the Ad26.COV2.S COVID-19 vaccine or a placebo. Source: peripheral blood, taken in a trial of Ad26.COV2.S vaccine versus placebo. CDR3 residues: CASSFSGGEDTQYF. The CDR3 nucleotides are TGTGCCAGCAGCTTTAGCGGAGGGGAAGATACGCAGTATTTT.